The sequence of this T cell receptor (beta chain) was determined in a study of T cells after yellow fever vaccination. Trimming shortened V by 6 bases and J by 4 bases, and 12 bases separated the two germline ends. The CDR3 extends over 13 amino acids. Details on this clonotype: A much bigger clone sits one base away, suggesting this may be a read error.

MiXCR was run by TCRdb on the 5' RACE reads, yielding one entry per CDR3 protein. The sample contains about 320,000 distinct CDR3 sequences, around 4.4% of which appear only once. The chain recombines TRBV12-3 or TRBV12-4 with TRBJ1-2; a possible D gene is TRBD1 (5 bases). The clonotype comes from a man younger than 30 who received the YFV17D yellow fever vaccine. The material sequenced was PBMCs, taken 15 days after the yellow fever booster vaccination. CDR3 coding DNA: TGTGCCAGCAGGCAGGGTAGTGGCTATGGCTACACCTTC. It codes for CASRQGSGYGYTF.